This TCR beta chain came from a study of human T cells and chemical hapten exposure. General study results and limits: With DPC sensitization, TCRs exceeding 1 in 1000 frequency showed no change.

The CDR3 contains 14 residues. The germline V gene has CDR1 MDHEN and CDR2 SYDVKM. V shed 4 bases and J 2 bases; nucleotides not matched to a gene: 4. TCRdb re-analysed the RACE reads in MiXCR, keeping a single row per CDR3 protein. The table shows around 260,000 distinct CDR3 sequences, with over 8% occurring only once. Regarding time point: pre-sensitization, week 0. Regarding treatment: therapeutic diphenylcyclopropenone sensitization with weekly scalp DPC. This clonotype was observed at least ten times. What it recognizes is unknown. The V and J genes are TRBV28 and TRBJ2-5, with 7 bases identical to TRBD1. This TCR derives from a woman between 40 and 55 years old with alopecia areata. Some clones in this sample may be carry-over from other donors' samples. Sequencing was performed on whole blood, taken in connection with sensitization to the hapten diphenylcyclopropenone (DPC). The CDR3 protein is CASSSPDRQETQYF. The CDR3 DNA follows: TGTGCCAGCAGTTCACCGGACAGGCAAGAGACCCAGTACTTC.